This record looks at one TCR beta chain sequence and its context. The antigen is undetermined. Method: immunoSEQ multiplex PCR; TCRdb's copy keeps in-frame clones and lacks some. The sample shows over 850,000 clones, around 78% of them seen only once. This sample is drawn from a study of shared clonotypes between healthy human individuals. Across the whole study: Participating donors consisted of a couple of women and a few men aged 18 to 49. Study conclusions and caveats: Investigators collected only blood, and repertoires in tissues likely differ. Across subsets, estimated richness was generally greater for naive than for memory populations.

V was clipped by 2 bases and J by 4 bases, with 5 bases between them. The CDR3 totals 11 residues. Germline V CDR1 and CDR2: DFQATT, SNEGSKA (reference sequence). This chain links TRBV20-1 with TRBJ1-2; D uncertain. Sequencing was done on a sample of memory CD4+ T cells from PBMCs. The subset was: CD45RA-negative fraction. The clonotype originates from a man aged 18 to 35 in good health. Some clones in this sample may be carry-over from other donors' samples. The DNA for the CDR3 is TGCAGTGCTAGAAAGGCCTATGGCTACACCTTC. Encoded protein: CSARKAYGYTF.